These 27 T cell receptor beta chains were all obtained from the same sample, sequenced in a study of shared clonotypes between healthy human individuals. Produced via immunoSEQ multiplex PCR; TCRdb's table is partial and in-frame only. The sample has about 530,000 clones, almost 80% seen once. Sequencing used PBMCs. Receptors originate from a woman in her forties in good health. Some clones in this sample may be carry-over from other donors' samples.

The chain couples TRBV6-5 to TRBJ1-1; 8 positions agree with TRBD1. Germline CDR1 reads MNHEY; CDR2 reads SVGAGI. Trimming cost V 6 bases and J 2 bases; bases outside gene matches: 5. There are 14 residues in the CDR3. DNA of the CDR3: TGTGCCAGCAGCCCCGACAGGGGAAACACTGAAGCTTTCTTT. Translation: CASSPDRGNTEAFF.

This chain joins TRBV7-3 and TRBJ2-1; TRBD2 aligns across 10 bases. Germline V lookup: CDR1 SGHTA, CDR2 FQGTGA. The ends lost 5 bases at V and 7 bases at J; junction bases unmatched: 8. The CDR3 loop spans 15 amino acids. CDR3 region: CASSARRTSGNEQFF. The CDR3 DNA sequence: TGTGCCAGCAGCGCCCGTAGGACTAGCGGAAATGAGCAGTTCTTC.

V is TRBV7-8 and J is TRBJ2-2; D is possibly TRBD1 (5 bases). Germline V lookup: CDR1 SGHVS, CDR2 FQNEAQ. This CDR3 is 15 amino acids long. The V gene lost 2 bases and the J gene lost 3 bases, with 10 bases spanning the gap. For the CDR3, the DNA is TGTGCCAGCAGCTTAAGGGGTTTGGACACCGGGGAGCTGTTTTTT. Protein: CASSLRGLDTGELFF.

The sample holds a few counts of this clone. The gene calls are TRBV19 and TRBJ2-7; 7 bases fit TRBD2. The germline V gene encodes CDR1 LNHDA and CDR2 SQIVND (reference sequence). Trimming at V came to 5 bases and at J to 7 bases, leaving 8 bases not matched to a gene. CDR3 size: 13 residues. The CDR3 here is CASSSSGMAEQYF. CDR3 DNA sequence: TGTGCCAGTAGTTCCAGCGGGATGGCGGAGCAGTACTTC.

J is TRBJ1-1 and V is TRBV29-1, with a tentative D call TRBD1 (6 bases). The CDR3 contains 13 residues. Germline V lookup: CDR1 SQVTM, CDR2 ANQGSEA. The V end lost 1 base, the J end lost 6 bases, and 12 bases lay between the germline ends. CDR3 DNA sequence: TGCAGCGTTGAAGGTGGGGGCCCGGCTGAAGCTTTCTTT. Translating it yields CSVEGGGPAEAFF.

The chain carries TRBV13 and TRBJ2-7; 12 nucleotides match TRBD2. J was trimmed by 6 bases and V by 3 bases; bases with no gene match: 9. This CDR3 has 16 amino acids. Per the germline V gene, CDR1 is PRHDT and CDR2 is FYEKMQ (reference sequence). The CDR3 DNA follows: TGTGCCAGCAGCTTCGCGACTAGCGGGAGCGTCGGCGAGCAGTACTTC. This translates into CASSFATSGSVGEQYF.

CDR3 nucleotides: TGTGCCAGCAGTTTATTGGGGTTGGAGACCCAGTACTTC. Translation gives CASSLLGLETQYF. The V gene is TRBV28, the J gene TRBJ2-5; D ambiguous. The CDR3 has 13 amino acids. Deletions cut 1 base from V and 5 bases from J, with 8 bases between. CDR1 is MDHEN, CDR2 SYDVKM, per germline. The full variable domain, completed using reference TRBV28 and TRBJ2-5, is DVKVTQSSRYLVKRTGEKVFLECVQDMDHENMFWYRQDPGLGLRLIYFSYDVKMKEKGDIPEGYSVSREKKERFSLILESASTNQTSMYLCASSLLGLETQYFGPGTRLLVL.

The chain carries TRBV30 and TRBJ2-1; possibly TRBD1 or TRBD2 for D (6 bases each). CDR1 and CDR2 (germline): GTSNPN, SVGIG (reference sequence). The V gene lost 5 bases and the J gene lost 5 bases, with 19 bases spanning the gap. The CDR3 is 15 residues long. The CDR3 region is CAWGGPSVLNNEQFF. The DNA of the CDR3 is TGTGCCTGGGGGGGGCCCTCCGTACTGAACAATGAGCAGTTCTTC.

This clone was observed a single time. The chain employs TRBV19 and TRBJ1-3; D remains unclear. V dropped 3 bases and J dropped 2 bases, with 11 bases sitting between them. Germline V gives CDR1 LNHDA, CDR2 SQIVND (reference sequence). This CDR3 is built from 15 residues. For the CDR3, the DNA is TGTGCCAGTAGTATCTTGAGTACAGCTGGAAACACCATATATTTT. Translation: CASSILSTAGNTIYF. Using reference TRBV19 and TRBJ1-3 for the parts outside the CDR3, the full variable domain is DGGITQSPKYLFRKEGQNVTLSCEQNLNHDAMYWYRQDPGQGLRLIYYSQIVNDFQKGDIAEGYSVSREKKESFPLTVTSAQKNPTAFYLCASSILSTAGNTIYFGEGSWLTVV.

Here the CDR3 DNA reads TGCAGCGTTATCTGGCGGGAGATGGGGTTAACCGGGGAGCTGTTTTTT. This translates into CSVIWREMGLTGELFF. This chain connects TRBV29-1 to TRBJ2-2; 7 bases are a match to TRBD2. Per germline, CDR1 SQVTM and CDR2 ANQGSEA. The V gene end was trimmed by 5 bases and the J gene end by 5 bases; junction bases not matched to a gene: 14. CDR3 length: 16 amino acids.

The CDR3 DNA follows: TGTGCCACGACCACCGGGGGTGGCGGCACTGAAGCTTTCTTT. Translated, it gives CATTTGGGGTEAFF. The rearrangement links TRBV18 to TRBJ1-1; a possible D gene is TRBD1 (5 bases). V lost 10 bases and J 4 bases, leaving 19 bases between the germline ends. Looked up from germline, CDR1 is KGHSH and CDR2 is LQKENI. The CDR3 covers 14 residues.

This chain links TRBV19 with TRBJ2-1; 7 positions match TRBD1. Germline lookup yields CDR1 LNHDA and CDR2 SQIVND (reference sequence). The CDR3 is made up of 15 amino acids. The junction had 7 bases not matched to a gene; V was cut back by 1 base and J by 7 bases. CDR3 DNA: TGTGCCAGTAGTATAGGCAACAGGGGCGATAATGAGCAGTTCTTC. Amino acids: CASSIGNRGDNEQFF.

The chain is built from TRBV19 and TRBJ1-4; TRBD1 might be the D (5 bases). Between the trimmed V and J ends, which lost 10 bases and 3 bases, there was a span of 12 bases. The length of the CDR3 is 13 residues. Germline CDR1 and CDR2: LNHDA and SQIVND (reference sequence). CDR3 sequence reads: CATGAGANEKLFF. DNA for the CDR3: TGTGCCACCGGCGCGGGGGCTAATGAAAAACTGTTTTTT.

V is TRBV5-4 and J is TRBJ2-2; D is possibly TRBD2 (6 bases). This CDR3 comprises 13 residues. Trimming took 7 bases from V and 1 from J, leaving 8 bases between them. In germline, CDR1 is SGHNT, CDR2 YYREEE (reference sequence). CDR3 nucleotide sequence: TGTGCCAGCGCCGGGAGGAACACCGGGGAGCTGTTTTTT. It specifies CASAGRNTGELFF. The full variable domain, completed using reference TRBV5-4 and TRBJ2-2, is ETGVTQSPTHLIKTRGQQVTLRCSSQSGHNTVSWYQQALGQGPQFIFQYYREEENGRGNFPPRFSGLQFPNYSSELNVNALELDDSALYLCASAGRNTGELFFGEGSRLTVL.

The genes are TRBV11-2 and TRBJ2-1; D uncertain. The germline CDR1 and CDR2 sequences are SGHAT and FQNNGV. The CDR3 runs to 15 residues. Trimming took off 2 bases at V and 2 bases at J, with 10 bases between the two ends. CDR3 DNA sequence: TGTGCCAGCAGCTTATCCGCCATAACCTACAATGAGCAGTTCTTC. This translates into CASSLSAITYNEQFF.

Worth noting for this clone: The junction differs from germline at one of its ends, possibly a read error. The chain couples TRBV5-1 to TRBJ2-7; no reliable D call. Germline assignment: CDR1 SGHRS and CDR2 YFSETQ. CDR3 length: 15 residues. CDR3 region: CASSLESYASYGQYF. In nucleotides, the CDR3 is TGCGCCAGCAGCTTGGAATCCTACGCCTCCTACGGGCAGTACTTC.

Points on this clone: Different DNA sequences within this sample yield the same CDR3. This chain connects TRBV5-4 to TRBJ1-2, with TRBD1 matching over 7 bases. Germline V gives CDR1 SGHNT, CDR2 YYREEE (reference sequence). The length of the CDR3 is 14 residues. V lost 3 bases, J lost 2 bases, and 4 bases stayed unmatched. The chain's CDR3 is CASSSPTGNYGYTF. CDR3 DNA: TGTGCCAGCAGCTCCCCGACAGGGAACTATGGCTACACCTTC.

The chain employs TRBV10-1 and TRBJ2-1, with 10 positions matching TRBD1. Germline CDR1 WNHNN, CDR2 SYGVQD (reference sequence). CDR3 length equals 15 residues. V shed 3 bases, J shed 6 bases, and the junction held 5 bases outside the gene matches. The CDR3 region is CASSDPGQGINEQFF. For the CDR3, the DNA is TGCGCCAGCAGTGACCCGGGACAGGGGATCAATGAGCAGTTCTTC.

The CDR3 reads CASSKVPRGGTGELFF. DNA for the CDR3: TGTGCCAGCAGCAAAGTCCCCAGGGGAGGAACCGGGGAGCTGTTTTTT. The V call is TRBV21-1, the J call TRBJ2-2. TRBV21-1 is a recognized pseudogene. The CDR3 consists of 16 residues.

The V gene is TRBV19, the J gene TRBJ1-1; a possible D gene is TRBD1 (6 bases). The CDR3 totals 16 residues. CDR1 LNHDA and CDR2 SQIVND come from the germline V gene (reference sequence). The V end lost 3 bases, the J end lost 0 bases, and 14 bases lay between the germline ends. The CDR3: CASSIRDRRMNTEAFF. CDR3 bases: TGTGCCAGTAGTATTCGAGACAGGAGAATGAACACTGAAGCTTTCTTT.

The chain combines TRBV18 with TRBJ1-5; D not resolved. CDR1 is KGHSH, CDR2 LQKENI, per germline. The CDR3 is made up of 13 amino acids. Trimming stripped 5 bases from V and 0 bases from J, with 5 bases between. The DNA of the CDR3 is TGTGCCAGCTCAGAAAATAGCAATCAGCCCCAGCATTTT. Its translation: CASSENSNQPQHF.

The gene calls are TRBV5-5 and TRBJ2-5; D remains ambiguous. V was trimmed by 0 bases and J by 1 base, leaving 13 bases between them. This CDR3 is built from 16 residues. Germline CDR1 reads SGHKS; CDR2 reads YYEKEE (reference sequence). The CDR3 nucleotides are TGTGCCAGCAGCTTGGCTATCGGGCAGACCCAAGAGACCCAGTACTTC. Protein sequence: CASSLAIGQTQETQYF.

This clone was found once. The V gene is TRBV6-6, the J gene TRBJ2-7, with 10 bases matching TRBD2. With 6 bases clipped from V and 3 bases from J, the junction kept 8 bases outside the gene matches. Germline V gene sequence: CDR1 MNHNY, CDR2 SVGAGI (reference sequence). This CDR3 has 15 residues. The CDR3 loop is CASRAALAGSYEQYF. DNA of the CDR3: TGTGCCAGCAGAGCTGCACTAGCGGGGAGCTACGAGCAGTACTTC.

This chain connects TRBV15 to TRBJ2-7; 7 bases are a match to TRBD1. V gave up 0 bases and J gave up 6 bases; unmatched junction bases: 5. CDR1 is LNHNV and CDR2 is YYDKDF in the germline V gene (reference sequence). The CDR3 sequence is 14 residues long. CDR3: CATSRDREGAEQYF. Written as DNA, the CDR3 is TGTGCCACCAGCAGAGATCGCGAGGGGGCCGAGCAGTACTTC.

The chain carries TRBV11-1 and TRBJ2-3; 10 bases are a match to TRBD2. Trimming removed 5 bases from V and 6 bases from J; junction bases left unmatched: 17. The CDR3 length is 18 residues. CDR1 SGHAT and CDR2 FQDESV come from the germline V gene (reference sequence). CDR3 DNA sequence: TGTGCCAGCAGCCCAGGACTAGCGGAGACCGTTCGGGGGGATACGCAGTATTTT. This translates into CASSPGLAETVRGDTQYF.

The chain has TRBV28 and TRBJ2-7, with 7 bases that match TRBD1. Germline V gene sequence: CDR1 MDHEN, CDR2 SYDVKM. The CDR3 runs 16 residues. Trimming cost V 4 bases and J 2 bases; bases outside gene matches: 11. The CDR3 nucleotides are TGTGCCAGCAGTTCCCCCTCGCGAGGGGGCGCCTACGAGCAGTACTTC. Protein sequence: CASSSPSRGGAYEQYF.

The rearrangement links TRBV7-3 to TRBJ1-2, with 7 bases identical to TRBD1. Germline CDR1 is SGHTA and CDR2 is FQGTGA. The V gene end was trimmed by 0 bases and the J gene end by 4 bases; junction bases not matched to a gene: 5. CDR3 length equals 15 residues. CDR3: CASSLTAGGAYGYTF. CDR3 DNA: TGTGCCAGCAGCTTAACGGCAGGGGGGGCCTATGGCTACACCTTC.